This entry is about one T cell receptor (beta chain). The antigen is unknown. Trimming stripped 2 bases from V and 0 bases from J, with 10 bases between. The germline V gene encodes CDR1 KGHSH and CDR2 LQKENI. The CDR3 extends over 15 amino acids. The entry originates in a study of cytomegalovirus exposure and HLA in healthy donors. Study summary: The same platform as the approximately 670 first-cohort repertoires was used for the 95 to 150 validation repertoires, a later analysis reported. Study-level results: Across donors, most TCRs were seen rarely, yet some public ones were widespread.

This table comes from immunoSEQ multiplex PCR, and its TCRdb copy is limited to in-frame clones, with some not included. The data hold 120,000 or so clones, with approximately 90% observed a single time. This chain joins TRBV18 and TRBJ1-2, with D maybe TRBD1 (6 bases). The sample was PBMCs. This receptor was taken from a young woman in good health and CMV-seronegative. This CDR3 is CASSPVDSSNYGYTF. The CDR3, as DNA: TGTGCCAGCTCACCAGTGGACAGTTCTAACTATGGCTACACCTTC.